These T cell receptor beta chains were read from a single sample in a study of T cell responses to AZD1222 COVID-19 vaccine. TCRdb's table, derived via immunoSEQ multiplex PCR, lists solely in-frame clones and lacks some. The sample holds roughly 120,000 clones, about 94% seen once. The material was peripheral blood, obtained 28 days after the second AZD1222 dose. These receptors came from an adult who received the AZD1222 COVID-19 vaccine. Each CDR3 is given with its conserved first and last residue. D genes are given only for firm matches. Some rows mark clone size as missing; the rest say once, few, many or name a class of expanded clone.

abundance | d_gene | j_gene | v_gene | CDR3aa | CDR3nt
NA | NA | TRBJ2-1 | TRBV12-3/TRBV12-4 | CASSSPNNEQFF | TGTGCCAGCAGTTCGCCAAACAATGAGCAGTTCTTC
NA | TRBD1 | TRBJ1-2 | TRBV11-2 | CASSLVRGGGKDGYTF | TGTGCCAGCAGCTTGGTTCGTGGAGGGGGCAAAGATGGCTACACCTTC
NA | NA | TRBJ2-2 | TRBV7-2 | CASSFISAGPGELFF | TGTGCCAGCAGCTTTATTTCAGCTGGTCCCGGGGAGCTGTTTTTT
NA | TRBD1 | TRBJ1-2 | TRBV25-1 | CASSENLGQGMLGYTF | TGTGCCAGCAGTGAAAACTTGGGACAGGGTATGCTTGGCTACACCTTC
NA | NA | TRBJ2-6 | TRBV6-5 | CASSPGSGANVLTF | TGTGCCAGCAGTCCAGGTTCTGGGGCCAACGTCCTGACTTTC
NA | NA | TRBJ1-1 | TRBV29-1 | CSVEDKAEAFF | TGCAGCGTTGAAGACAAGGCTGAAGCTTTCTTT
NA | NA | TRBJ2-7 | TRBV20-1 | CSAKRSWEQYF | TGCAGTGCAAAACGGAGTTGGGAGCAGTACTTC
once | NA | TRBJ1-1 | TRBV29-1 | CSVLTAVNTEAFF | TGCAGCGTTCTAACAGCGGTTAACACTGAAGCTTTCTTT
NA | NA | TRBJ2-5 | TRBV4-1 | CASSQETQYF | TGCGCCAGCAGCCAAGAGACCCAGTACTTC
NA | NA | TRBJ1-3 | TRBV10-3 | CAITGATGNTIYF | TGTGCCATCACTGGGGCCACTGGAAACACCATATATTTT
NA | TRBD2 | TRBJ2-1 | TRBV19 | CASSIAASGANEQFF | TGTGCCAGTAGTATAGCGGCTAGCGGGGCCAATGAGCAGTTCTTC
few | TRBD1 | TRBJ1-4 | TRBV18 | CASSPTGQGREKLFF | TGTGCCAGCTCACCCACCGGACAGGGACGTGAAAAACTGTTTTTT
NA | NA | TRBJ1-1 | TRBV14 | CASSQAGLSTEAFF | TGTGCCAGCAGCCAAGCGGGGTTGTCCACTGAAGCTTTCTTT
NA | TRBD2 | TRBJ2-7 | TRBV6-6 | CASSGGLAGVGEQYF | TGTGCCAGCAGTGGGGGACTAGCGGGAGTGGGGGAGCAGTACTTC
few | NA | TRBJ2-7 | TRBV9 | CASSVQLGPAEQYF | TGTGCCAGCAGCGTGCAATTAGGGCCTGCAGAGCAGTACTTC
NA | NA | TRBJ2-3 | TRBV6-5 | CASRTTWGPQYF | TGTGCCAGCAGAACAACGTGGGGCCCGCAGTATTTT
NA | NA | TRBJ1-1 | TRBV6-1 | CASSEPRGNTEAFF | TGTGCCAGCAGTGAACCGAGGGGAAACACTGAAGCTTTCTTT
few | NA | TRBJ2-7 | TRBV10-1 | CASSRFSTDEQYF | TGCGCCAGCAGTCGCTTTTCCACGGACGAGCAGTACTTC
NA | NA | TRBJ1-4 | TRBV7-9 | CASSSGGGTNEKLFF | TGTGCCAGCAGCTCAGGAGGGGGTACTAATGAAAAACTGTTTTTT
NA | TRBD2 | TRBJ2-5 | TRBV12-3/TRBV12-4 | CASIAGVGETQYF | TGTGCCAGCATAGCGGGAGTGGGAGAGACCCAGTACTTC
NA | NA | TRBJ1-3 | TRBV2 | CASSGGTSGNTIYF | TGTGCCAGCAGTGGTGGGACATCTGGAAACACCATATATTTT
NA | TRBD1 | TRBJ2-7 | TRBV9 | CASSAGTGGSYEQYF | TGTGCCAGCAGCGCCGGGACAGGGGGATCCTACGAGCAGTACTTC
NA | TRBD1 | TRBJ1-2 | TRBV9 | CASSAGQGVGGYTF | TGTGCCAGCAGCGCGGGACAGGGGGTTGGTGGCTACACCTTC
NA | NA | TRBJ2-3 | TRBV20-1 | CSASGGTSGDTQYF | TGCAGTGCTAGTGGTGGAACATCGGGAGATACGCAGTATTTT
NA | NA | TRBJ1-5 | TRBV2 | CASIWTPVPNQPQHF | TGTGCCAGCATCTGGACCCCCGTCCCCAATCAGCCCCAGCATTTT
NA | NA | TRBJ1-1 | TRBV7-9 | CASSLVEGGTEAFF | TGTGCCAGCAGCTTGGTAGAAGGGGGGACTGAAGCTTTCTTT
NA | NA | TRBJ1-1 | TRBV25-1 | CASSDGTPGDTEAFF | TGTGCCAGCAGTGATGGGACCCCAGGGGACACTGAAGCTTTCTTT
NA | TRBD1 | TRBJ2-3 | TRBV5-8 | CASSFGTGDRDTQYF | TGTGCCAGCAGCTTTGGGACAGGGGATAGAGATACGCAGTATTTT
NA | NA | TRBJ2-7 | TRBV6-5 | CASSYSGPYEQYF | TGTGCCAGCAGTTACTCTGGACCGTACGAGCAGTACTTC
once | TRBD2 | TRBJ2-2 | TRBV5-1 | CASSPPSGTGELFF | TGCGCCAGCAGCCCCCCTAGCGGGACCGGGGAGCTGTTTTTT
NA | NA | TRBJ1-2 | TRBV5-1 | CASSPGDYGYTF | TGCGCCAGCAGCCCCGGGGACTATGGCTACACCTTC
NA | NA | TRBJ1-1 | TRBV2 | CASNGRRSMNTEAFF | TGTGCCAGCAACGGCAGGCGATCAATGAACACTGAAGCTTTCTTT
few | NA | TRBJ2-7 | TRBV7-9 | CASSLVPGEDYEQYF | TGTGCCAGCAGCTTAGTCCCAGGGGAGGACTACGAGCAGTACTTC